These T cell receptor beta chains were read from a single sample in a study of shared T cell receptors in the human thymus. Data came from immunoSEQ multiplex PCR; TCRdb stores just in-frame clones and leaves some out. The sample carries hundreds of thousands of clones, roughly 90% recorded once. These same data were also listed under a study on human thymus T cells.

Sequencing was done on a sample of thymocytes. These receptors were taken from a boy younger than two with a congenital heart defect. CDR3s include the opening cysteine and the closing phenylalanine or tryptophan. The D gene is left open where the match is weak. Clone size appears in some rows only: once, few, many, or a class for an expanded clone.

clone_size	d_call	cdr3_length	j_call	v_call	cdr3_nt	cdr3_aa
NA	TRBD2	21	TRBJ2-2	TRBV9	TGTGCCAGCAGCCGACGCCGGAGGGACTACCACCTCGATACGAACACCGGGGAGCTGTTTTTT	CASSRRRRDYHLDTNTGELFF
NA	TRBD1	13	TRBJ1-6	TRBV15	TGTGCCACCTCACAGGGGGCATATTCACCCCTCCACTTT	CATSQGAYSPLHF
NA	NA	13	TRBJ2-5	TRBV11-1	TGTGCCAGCAGCCCCGTCAGGGAAGAGACCCAGTACTTC	CASSPVREETQYF
NA	NA	14	TRBJ2-6	TRBV2	TGTGCCAGCAGGAGTAGCTCTGGGGCCAACGTCCTGACTTTC	CASRSSSGANVLTF
NA	NA	16	TRBJ2-1	TRBV15	TGTGCCACCAGCAGAGATCTGGCGGCCCACGGGAATGAGCAGTTCTTC	CATSRDLAAHGNEQFF
NA	NA	13	TRBJ2-7	TRBV15	TGTGCCACGTCCCAGGGGTGGACCTACGAGCAGTACTTC	CATSQGWTYEQYF
NA	TRBD2	15	TRBJ2-1	TRBV7-6	TGTGCCAGCAGCTCCAGGGCGGGAGAGGGGATTGAGCAGTTCTTC	CASSSRAGEGIEQFF
NA	NA	15	TRBJ2-5	TRBV15	TGTGCCACCAGCAGGTCGAAAGGGGCGGGGGAGACCCAGTACTTC	CATSRSKGAGETQYF
few	NA	15	TRBJ2-7	TRBV4-2	TGTGCCAGCAGCCAAGGCCGACAGGCGAGGTACGAGCAGTACTTC	CASSQGRQARYEQYF
NA	TRBD2	18	TRBJ2-1	TRBV18	TGTGCCAGCTCACCACCTCGGCTAGCGGGAGGAAGGTACAATGAGCAGTTCTTC	CASSPPRLAGGRYNEQFF
NA	NA	16	TRBJ2-1	TRBV4-3	TGCGCCAGCAGCCAAGAGCTGCGGGCCCGAGGTTGTGAGCAGTTCTTC	CASSQELRARGCEQFF
NA	NA	14	TRBJ2-5	TRBV2	TGTGCCAGCAGTGGGACATCCGTACAAGAGACCCAGTACTTC	CASSGTSVQETQYF
NA	TRBD2	15	TRBJ2-7	TRBV27	TGTGCCAGCAGTTTTAAGAGCGGGGCTCCGCACGAGCAGTACTTC	CASSFKSGAPHEQYF
NA	NA	15	TRBJ2-1	TRBV5-6	TGTGCCAGCAGCCTAGCCGGGTCCTTGTACAATGAGCAGTTCTTC	CASSLAGSLYNEQFF
once	NA	15	TRBJ1-2	TRBV7-8	TGTGCCAGCAGCCCCGGACAGTCTTCTAACTATGGCTACACCTTC	CASSPGQSSNYGYTF
NA	TRBD2	16	TRBJ2-7	TRBV29-1	TGCAGCGTTGAAGTCCAGGGACTAGCGGGCCCCTACGAGCAGTACTTC	CSVEVQGLAGPYEQYF
NA	TRBD2	14	TRBJ2-1	TRBV7-3	TGTGCCAGCAGCACCCAGCGGGAGTACAATGAGCAGTTCTTC	CASSTQREYNEQFF
NA	TRBD2	16	TRBJ2-5	TRBV9	TGTGCCAGCAGCGTAGGGGGCTGGGGCGGGAGAGAGACCCAGTACTTC	CASSVGGWGGRETQYF
NA	NA	14	TRBJ2-3	TRBV10-2	TGCGCCAGCAGGGGGAGTGAGGAAGCAGATACGCAGTATTTT	CASRGSEEADTQYF
NA	TRBD1	15	TRBJ2-4	TRBV2	TGTGCCAGCACCCCGACAGGGCTAGCCAAAAACATTCAGTACTTC	CASTPTGLAKNIQYF
NA	TRBD1	16	TRBJ2-6	TRBV5-1	TGCGCCAGCAGCCCAGATGACAGGGGTGGGGCCAACGTCCTGACTTTC	CASSPDDRGGANVLTF
NA	NA	17	TRBJ1-3	TRBV29-1	TGCAGCGTTGAGATTTGGACAGCCTCAGACTCTGGAAACACCATATATTTT	CSVEIWTASDSGNTIYF
NA	NA	18	TRBJ2-5	TRBV18	TGTGCCAGCTCACCCCCGAGGGGGGGCTTGGAACTCCAAGAGACCCAGTACTTC	CASSPPRGGLELQETQYF
NA	NA	16	TRBJ2-3	TRBV7-9	TGTGCCAGCAGCCTCTTCAGGGGGAGGAGCACAGATACGCAGTATTTT	CASSLFRGRSTDTQYF
NA	TRBD1	15	TRBJ2-7	TRBV6-5	TGTGCCAGCAGTTACTGGGGACAGGAGATCTACGAGCAGTACTTC	CASSYWGQEIYEQYF
NA	NA	12	TRBJ2-1	TRBV6-6	TGTGCCAGCAGTTACTCTCTAGATGAGCAGTTCTTC	CASSYSLDEQFF
NA	TRBD2	19	TRBJ2-7	TRBV6-4	TGTGCCAGCAGAACCTTAGACAGCCGGACTAGCGGGAGTTTCTACGAGCAGTACTTC	CASRTLDSRTSGSFYEQYF
NA	NA	15	TRBJ1-1	TRBV19	TGTGCCAGTAGCCCGCCAGGGACTACTCAGGATGAAGCTTTCTTT	CASSPPGTTQDEAFF
few	TRBD1	18	TRBJ1-4	TRBV4-1	TGCGCCAGCAGCCAAGGGACAGGGGTTGTCGGAACTAATGAAAAACTGTTTTTT	CASSQGTGVVGTNEKLFF
NA	TRBD2	14	TRBJ2-5	TRBV7-9	TGTGCCAGCGGTAGCGGGAGGGAACAAGAGACCCAGTACTTC	CASGSGREQETQYF
NA	TRBD2	15	TRBJ2-1	TRBV6-4	TGTGCCAGTGCTGAGGGGGCGGGAGGGTACAATGAGCAGTTCTTC	CASAEGAGGYNEQFF
NA	TRBD2	16	TRBJ2-3	TRBV5-6	TGTGCCAGCAGGGACACTAGCGGGAGGGCCACAGATACGCAGTATTTT	CASRDTSGRATDTQYF
NA	TRBD2	17	TRBJ2-7	TRBV15	TGTGCCACCAGCAGAGTCCTAGCGGGAGTACCGGCGGGGGAGCAGTACTTC	CATSRVLAGVPAGEQYF
NA	TRBD1	20	TRBJ2-7	TRBV28	TGTGCCAGCAGCTTTAGGGGAAGACCGGGGACAGGGAAGAGGACCTACGAGCAGTACTTC	CASSFRGRPGTGKRTYEQYF
NA	NA	16	TRBJ2-2	TRBV23-1	TGCGCCAGCAGTCAATCTGAAAAGACTGACACCGGGGAGCTGTTTTTT	CASSQSEKTDTGELFF
NA	TRBD1	17	TRBJ2-7	TRBV25-1	TGTGCCAGCAGTCCCCACGGCCTGGGACAGGGACCCTACGAGCAGTACTTC	CASSPHGLGQGPYEQYF